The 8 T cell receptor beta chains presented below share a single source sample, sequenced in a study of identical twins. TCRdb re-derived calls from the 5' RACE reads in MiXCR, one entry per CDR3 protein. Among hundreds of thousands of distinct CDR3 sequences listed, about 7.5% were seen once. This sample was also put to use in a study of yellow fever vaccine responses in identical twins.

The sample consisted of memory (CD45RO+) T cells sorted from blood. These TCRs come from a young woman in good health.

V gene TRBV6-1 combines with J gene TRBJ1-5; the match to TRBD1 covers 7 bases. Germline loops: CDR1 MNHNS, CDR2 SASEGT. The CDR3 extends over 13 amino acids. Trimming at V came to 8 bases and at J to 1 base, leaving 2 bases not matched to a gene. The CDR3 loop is CASARGSNQPQHF. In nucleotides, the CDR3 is TGTGCCAGCGCCAGGGGGAGCAATCAGCCCCAGCATTTT.

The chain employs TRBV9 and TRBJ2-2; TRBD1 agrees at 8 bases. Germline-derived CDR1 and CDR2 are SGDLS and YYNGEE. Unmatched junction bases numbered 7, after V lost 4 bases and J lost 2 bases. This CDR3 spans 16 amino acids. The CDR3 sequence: CASSSRQGINTGELFF. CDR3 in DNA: TGTGCCAGCAGCTCAAGACAGGGGATCAACACCGGGGAGCTGTTTTTT.

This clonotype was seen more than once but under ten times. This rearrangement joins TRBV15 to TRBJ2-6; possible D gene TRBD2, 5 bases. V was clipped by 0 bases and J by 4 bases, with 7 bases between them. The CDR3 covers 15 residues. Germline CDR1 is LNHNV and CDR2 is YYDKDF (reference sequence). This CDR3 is CATSRERAGANVLTF. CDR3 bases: TGTGCCACCAGCAGAGAGAGGGCCGGGGCCAACGTCCTGACTTTC.

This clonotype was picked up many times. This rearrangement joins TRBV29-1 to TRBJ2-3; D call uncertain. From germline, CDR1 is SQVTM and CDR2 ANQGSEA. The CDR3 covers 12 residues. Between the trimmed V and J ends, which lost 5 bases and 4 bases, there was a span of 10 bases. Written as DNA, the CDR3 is TGCAGCGTTTCGGTGGAGCCAGATACGCAGTATTTT. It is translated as CSVSVEPDTQYF.

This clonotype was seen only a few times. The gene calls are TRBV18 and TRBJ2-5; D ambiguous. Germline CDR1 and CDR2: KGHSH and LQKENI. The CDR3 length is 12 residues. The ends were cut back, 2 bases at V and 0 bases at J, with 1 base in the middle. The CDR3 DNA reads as TGTGCCAGCTCACCAGACCAAGAGACCCAGTACTTC. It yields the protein CASSPDQETQYF.

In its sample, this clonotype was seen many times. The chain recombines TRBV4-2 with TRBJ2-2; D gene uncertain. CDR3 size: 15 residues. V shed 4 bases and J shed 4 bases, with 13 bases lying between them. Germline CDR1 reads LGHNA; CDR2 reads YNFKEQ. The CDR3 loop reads CASSRPGSTTGELFF. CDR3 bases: TGTGCCAGCAGCCGCCCCGGGTCCACCACCGGGGAGCTGTTTTTT.

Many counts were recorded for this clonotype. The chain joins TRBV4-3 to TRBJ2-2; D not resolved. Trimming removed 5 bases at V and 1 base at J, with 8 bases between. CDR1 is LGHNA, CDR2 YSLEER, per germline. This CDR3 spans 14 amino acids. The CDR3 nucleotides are TGCGCCAGCAGCAGAGCCTTGAACACCGGGGAGCTGTTTTTT. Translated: CASSRALNTGELFF.

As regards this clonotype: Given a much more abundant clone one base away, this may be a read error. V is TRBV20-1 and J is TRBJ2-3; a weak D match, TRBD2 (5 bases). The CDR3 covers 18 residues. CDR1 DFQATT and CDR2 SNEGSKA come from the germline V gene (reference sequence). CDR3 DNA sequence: TGCTGTGCTAGGGAGTTGGGTCGCTGGGAAGGTAGCACAGATACGCAGTATTTT. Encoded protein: CCARELGRWEGSTDTQYF.